Below, 17 T cell receptor beta chains from the same sample are listed, as sequenced in a study of PD-1 blockade in classical Hodgkin lymphoma. Described time point: cycle 4 day 1 (C4D1), after six to seven weeks of nivolumab. Relapses following autologous stem cell transplantation were seen in all patients, with brentuximab vedotin exposure varying. TCRdb's copy holds only in-frame clones and misses some; the assay was immunoSEQ multiplex PCR. The sample records some 110,000 clones, roughly 87% being singletons. This material consisted of peripheral blood mononuclear cells (PBMCs), taken before the fourth cycle of nivolumab. The receptors were gathered from a human donor with classical Hodgkin lymphoma.

Regarding this clone: One junction end disagrees with the germline gene, perhaps due to a read error. The chain uses TRBV19 and TRBJ1-2; D is undetermined. The CDR3 totals 12 residues. CDR1 LNHDA and CDR2 SQIVND come from the germline V gene (reference sequence). The chain's CDR3 is CASSPQRTGYAF. CDR3 nucleotides: TGTGCCAGTAGTCCCCAAAGAACGGGATACGCCTTC.

The J gene is TRBJ2-1, the V gene TRBV13; D might be TRBD2 (5 bases). The V gene lost 0 bases and the J gene lost 9 bases, with 12 bases spanning the gap. The CDR3 is made up of 14 amino acids. The germline CDR1 and CDR2 sequences are PRHDT and FYEKMQ (reference sequence). The CDR3 spells CASSLGDSIVEQFF. CDR3 sequence (DNA): TGTGCCAGCAGCTTAGGGGACTCTATAGTTGAGCAGTTCTTC.

As DNA, the CDR3 is TGTGCCAGCAGTTACTCGAGCAGGGACCAAGAGACCCAGTACTTC. This encodes CASSYSSRDQETQYF. The chain couples TRBV6-6 to TRBJ2-5; weak D call: TRBD1 (5 bases). The CDR3 runs 15 residues. V shed 0 bases and J shed 0 bases, with 8 bases lying between them. CDR1 and CDR2 from the germline V gene are MNHNY and SVGAGI (reference sequence).

The chain has TRBV25-1 and TRBJ2-3; D remains ambiguous. The V gene's germline CDR1 is MGHDK and CDR2 SYGVNS. The ends were cut back, 5 bases at V and 2 bases at J, with 23 bases in the middle. The CDR3 extends over 18 amino acids. CDR3 sequence (DNA): TGTGCCAGCAGTCCTCAATTGGGAACTTTCCCTAACACAGATACGCAGTATTTT. Translating gives CASSPQLGTFPNTDTQYF.

CDR3 coding DNA: TGCGCCAGCAGCCATGGCGGGCAGAACACTGAAGCTTTCTTT. Amino acids: CASSHGGQNTEAFF. J is TRBJ1-1 and V is TRBV4-1; D unresolved. The ends were cut back, 3 bases at V and 1 base at J, with 9 bases in the middle. This CDR3 contains 14 residues. Looked up from germline, CDR1 is MGHRA and CDR2 is YSYEKL.

J is TRBJ1-4 and V is TRBV18; no reliable D call. The CDR3 is made up of 16 amino acids. V was shortened by 3 bases and J by 0 bases, with 11 bases between the two germline ends. Germline lookup yields CDR1 KGHSH and CDR2 LQKENI. The CDR3 reads CASSPLRFATNEKLFF. The CDR3 DNA sequence: TGTGCCAGCTCACCTCTCCGGTTTGCAACTAATGAAAAACTGTTTTTT.

This clone is classed as medium-sized (0.01 to 0.1%). The sample contains more than one DNA sequence encoding this CDR3. The rearrangement joins TRBV15 to TRBJ2-7; 7 bases are a match to TRBD2. Trimming at V came to 0 bases and at J to 5 bases, leaving 4 bases not matched to a gene. Germline V gene lookup returns CDR1 LNHNV and CDR2 YYDKDF (reference sequence). The CDR3 has 14 residues. The CDR3 loop reads CATSRELGGHEQYF. The DNA for the CDR3 is TGTGCCACCAGCAGAGAGTTGGGAGGGCACGAGCAGTACTTC.

A few counts support this clone. The chain combines TRBV6-5 with TRBJ2-1, with TRBD2 identical over 8 bases. Germline V gene lookup returns CDR1 MNHEY and CDR2 SVGAGI. The CDR3 consists of 13 residues. The trim removed 2 bases at V and 9 bases at J, leaving 3 bases unmatched. In DNA form, the CDR3 reads TGTGCCAGCAGTTACGGGACTAGAGTTGAGCAGTTCTTC. It translates to CASSYGTRVEQFF.

This clone was counted a single time. This chain uses TRBV7-6 with TRBJ2-2; 10 bases are a match to TRBD1. Germline values: CDR1 SGHVS, CDR2 FNYEAQ. The CDR3 is 17 residues long. The ends lost 5 bases at V and 8 bases at J; junction bases unmatched: 14. Written as DNA, the CDR3 is TGTGCCAGCAGCACAAGACCGGGACAGGGGACCGGTGGGGAGCTGTTTTTT. Encoded protein: CASSTRPGQGTGGELFF. Combining the CDR3 with reference TRBV7-6 and TRBJ2-2 gives the whole variable domain GAGVSQSPRYKVTKRGQDVALRCDPISGHVSLYWYRQALGQGPEFLTYFNYEAQQDKSGLPNDRFSAERPEGSISTLTIQRTEQRDSAMYRCASSTRPGQGTGGELFFGEGSRLTVL.

The table lists this clone with a few counts. The CDR3 protein is CASSSWDRGAYGYTF. The CDR3 nucleotides read TGTGCCAGCAGCTCCTGGGACCGGGGCGCATATGGCTACACCTTC. The rearrangement joins TRBV7-2 to TRBJ1-2; D perhaps matches TRBD1 (5 bases). Trimming took off 4 bases at V and 5 bases at J, with 17 bases between the two ends. Germline V gene data show CDR1 as SGHTA and CDR2 as FQGNSA. The CDR3 sequence is 15 residues long.

As DNA, the CDR3 is TGCGCCAGCAGCGAGGGACAGGGCCACACTGAAGCTTTCTTT. This translates into CASSEGQGHTEAFF. The rearrangement uses TRBV5-1 and TRBJ1-1, with 9 nucleotides matching TRBD1. Germline-derived CDR1 and CDR2 are SGHRS and YFSETQ. V shed 4 bases and J 3 bases; nucleotides not matched to a gene: 4. The CDR3 length is 14 residues.

The chain is built from TRBV19 and TRBJ2-2, with D possibly being TRBD1 or TRBD2 (5 bases each). Germline loops: CDR1 LNHDA, CDR2 SQIVND (reference sequence). V was shortened by 9 bases and J by 4 bases, with 6 bases between the two germline ends. The CDR3 runs 11 residues. The CDR3 nucleotides read TGTGCCAGCGGGACCACCGGGGAGCTGTTTTTT. It codes for CASGTTGELFF.

This clone was seen only once. This chain links TRBV7-2 with TRBJ2-5, with 7 bases aligning to TRBD1. Germline trimming cut 7 bases from V and 0 bases from J; bases unmatched to any gene: 8. Looked up from germline, CDR1 is SGHTA and CDR2 is FQGNSA. CDR3 size: 15 residues. The CDR3 spells CASNLQGQNQETQYF. The DNA for the CDR3 is TGTGCCAGCAACCTACAGGGACAGAACCAAGAGACCCAGTACTTC. Complete variable domain (other parts from reference TRBV7-2 and TRBJ2-5): GAGVSQSPSNKVTEKGKDVELRCDPISGHTALYWYRQSLGQGLEFLIYFQGNSAPDKSGLPSDRFSAERTGGSVSTLTIQRTQQEDSAVYLCASNLQGQNQETQYFGPGTRLLVL.

This clone has only one observation. The sample has other DNA sequences that encode this CDR3 too. The rearrangement links TRBV6-6 to TRBJ2-1; 14 bases are shared with TRBD2. The trim removed 7 bases at V and 7 bases at J, leaving 6 bases unmatched. This CDR3 has 15 amino acids. Germline V lookup: CDR1 MNHNY, CDR2 SVGAGI (reference sequence). CDR3 region: CASTPGLAGANEQFF. The CDR3 nucleotides read TGTGCCAGCACTCCGGGACTAGCGGGAGCGAATGAGCAGTTCTTC.

The J gene is TRBJ2-7, the V gene TRBV5-5, with 10 nucleotides matching TRBD1. The junction had 17 bases not matched to a gene; V was cut back by 4 bases and J by 4 bases. Germline loops: CDR1 SGHKS, CDR2 YYEKEE (reference sequence). The CDR3 is 18 residues long. The CDR3 DNA follows: TGTGCCAGCAGCGAAACGGGACAGGGGTTTCCACCTGCTTACGAGCAGTACTTC. Encoded protein: CASSETGQGFPPAYEQYF. Full variable domain (outside the CDR3, taken from reference TRBV5-5 and TRBJ2-7): DAGVTQSPTHLIKTRGQQVTLRCSPISGHKSVSWYQQVLGQGPQFIFQYYEKEERGRGNFPDRFSARQFPNYSSELNVNALLLGDSALYLCASSETGQGFPPAYEQYFGPGTRLTVT.

The chain employs TRBV19 and TRBJ1-1; D remains unclear. Trimming shortened V by 5 bases and J by 0 bases, and 13 bases separated the two germline ends. Germline V gene sequence: CDR1 LNHDA, CDR2 SQIVND (reference sequence). CDR3 length: 15 residues. The CDR3 region has the DNA TGTGCCAGTAGTGCCATACAGCGATTGAACACTGAAGCTTTCTTT. It is translated as CASSAIQRLNTEAFF.

The rearrangement links TRBV19 to TRBJ2-2; D gene ambiguous. The CDR3 is 15 residues long. Trimming shortened V by 3 bases and J by 0 bases, and 8 bases separated the two germline ends. From germline, CDR1 is LNHDA and CDR2 SQIVND (reference sequence). CDR3 in DNA: TGTGCCAGTAGTATGCAGCCCGCGAACACCGGGGAGCTGTTTTTT. Encoded protein: CASSMQPANTGELFF. The full variable domain, completed using reference TRBV19 and TRBJ2-2, is DGGITQSPKYLFRKEGQNVTLSCEQNLNHDAMYWYRQDPGQGLRLIYYSQIVNDFQKGDIAEGYSVSREKKESFPLTVTSAQKNPTAFYLCASSMQPANTGELFFGEGSRLTVL.